These 10 T cell receptor beta chains share one sample of origin, sequenced in a study of blood T cells in healthy people across ages. A second PCR, run for roughly 7 to 11 cycles, used a sample-barcoded 5' primer plus a J-beta primer mix. TCRdb processed the 5' RACE reads anew with MiXCR; each CDR3 protein has one entry. Of 580,000 or so distinct CDR3 sequences listed, under 55% are singletons. Sequenced sample: blood. The receptors stem from a man older than 75 in good health.

Points on this clonotype: An end of the junction does not agree with germline; a read error may underlie this. The chain has TRBV20-1 and TRBJ2-5; 10 nucleotides match TRBD1. Germline lookup yields CDR1 DFQATT and CDR2 SNEGSKA (reference sequence). This CDR3 is built from 14 residues. This CDR3 is CGALPGQGRETQYF. CDR3 DNA sequence: TGCGGTGCCCTGCCGGGACAGGGGCGAGAGACCCAGTACTTC.

Remarks on this clonotype: One base away lies a much larger clone, so this may be a sequencing read error. The chain links TRBV6-5 to TRBJ2-7; 10 bases are shared with TRBD1. V lost 4 bases to trimming and J lost 7 bases; unmatched junction nucleotides: 7. Germline V CDR1 and CDR2: MNHEY, SVGAGI. The length of the CDR3 is 14 residues. CDR3 amino acids: CASSSGTGAREQYF. The CDR3 bases are TGTGCCAGCAGTTCGGGGACAGGGGCAAGGGAGCAGTACTTC.

V usage is TRBV13 and J usage is TRBJ2-5, with no clear D. V shed 5 bases and J shed 1 base, with 8 bases lying between them. Germline loops: CDR1 PRHDT, CDR2 FYEKMQ (reference sequence). This CDR3 spans 13 amino acids. The CDR3: CASSMDPQETQYF. Here the CDR3 DNA reads TGTGCCAGCAGCATGGACCCCCAAGAGACCCAGTACTTC.

The sample holds a few counts of this clonotype. V gene TRBV12-3 or TRBV12-4 combines with J gene TRBJ1-2; no clear D. The germline V and J ends were trimmed by 4 bases and 4 bases, with 7 bases remaining between them. The CDR3 length is 12 residues. CDR3 DNA sequence: TGTGCCAGCAGTTCCCGCCTCTATGGCTACACCTTC. Translated: CASSSRLYGYTF.

The chain couples TRBV20-1 to TRBJ2-3, with TRBD2 as a possible D gene (6 bases). The CDR3 covers 14 residues. Trimming removed 3 bases at V and 5 bases at J, with 15 bases between. Germline CDR1 DFQATT, CDR2 SNEGSKA (reference sequence). The DNA for the CDR3 is TGCAGTGCTAGTGAGGCGGGGAAAGGAGATACGCAGTATTTT. Protein sequence: CSASEAGKGDTQYF.

J is TRBJ2-7 and V is TRBV28; D remains ambiguous. The CDR3 runs to 12 residues. V was shortened by 7 bases and J by 0 bases, with 7 bases between the two germline ends. The germline CDR1 and CDR2 sequences are MDHEN and SYDVKM. CDR3 bases: TGTGCCAGCACCCGGAGCTCCTACGAGCAGTACTTC. It is translated as CASTRSSYEQYF.

The chain recombines TRBV12-3 or TRBV12-4 with TRBJ2-3, with D hard to call. The V end was cut by 5 bases, the J end by 1 base, with 13 bases between. The CDR3 runs 15 residues. CDR3 protein: CASSHRSTGTDTQYF. The CDR3 region has the DNA TGTGCCAGCAGTCATAGGAGTACTGGCACAGATACGCAGTATTTT.

This clonotype has a handful of counts. The chain is built from TRBV6-6 and TRBJ2-1; possibly TRBD1 or TRBD2 for D (6 bases each). The CDR3 is made up of 16 amino acids. The germline V gene has CDR1 MNHNY and CDR2 SVGAGI (reference sequence). Trimming stripped 8 bases from V and 4 bases from J, with 21 bases between. This CDR3 reads CASSRGGLKVYNEQFF. The CDR3 coding sequence is TGTGCCAGCTCCCGAGGGGGGTTGAAGGTGTACAATGAGCAGTTCTTC.

The CDR3 loop is CASRETGVYQPQHF. CDR3 bases: TGTGCCAGCAGGGAGACAGGGGTCTACCAGCCCCAGCATTTT. The chain uses TRBV28 and TRBJ1-5, with 8 bases identical to TRBD1. J was trimmed by 7 bases and V by 6 bases; bases with no gene match: 8. Germline V CDR1 and CDR2: MDHEN, SYDVKM. The CDR3 has 14 residues.

This clonotype has just a few counts. The chain combines TRBV7-9 with TRBJ1-1, with D perhaps TRBD1 (6 bases). The CDR3 has 14 residues. Germline CDR1 is SEHNR and CDR2 is FQNEAQ (reference sequence). Trimming left V 5 bases short and J 4 bases short, with 14 bases between. The CDR3 nucleotides are TGTGCCAGCAGCCCCCTTGGAGGGGGCACTGAAGCTTTCTTT. This sequence encodes CASSPLGGGTEAFF. Using reference TRBV7-9 and TRBJ1-1 for the parts outside the CDR3, the full variable domain is DTGVSQNPRHKITKRGQNVTFRCDPISEHNRLYWYRQTLGQGPEFLTYFQNEAQLEKSRLLSDRFSAERPKGSFSTLEIQRTEQGDSAMYLCASSPLGGGTEAFFGQGTRLTVV.